This entry describes one T cell receptor (beta chain). No antigen is known for it. This specimen comes from a study of T cell responses to AZD1222 COVID-19 vaccine. Profiled with immunoSEQ multiplex PCR; TCRdb holds only in-frame clones, not every one. Of over 150,000 clones in the sample, around 88% were seen once. Findings and caveats of the study: Donors skewed white British and female; clonal diversity was possibly underestimated. Compared with day 0, the breadth and depth of the Spike-specific TCR repertoire rose significantly after two doses of AZD1222. Regions 160-218 and 743-854 dominated among vaccine-associated CD4 TCRs spanning spike.

Germline V gene data show CDR1 as SGHRS and CDR2 as YFSETQ. This CDR3 is built from 13 residues. V was shortened by 0 bases and J by 5 bases, with 8 bases between the two germline ends. The TCR originated in an adult who received the AZD1222 COVID-19 vaccine. The material sequenced was peripheral blood, taken 28 days after the second AZD1222 dose. The chain employs TRBV5-1 and TRBJ1-2; D gene ambiguous. The CDR3 sequence: CASSLDPRYGYTF. The DNA of the CDR3 is TGCGCCAGCAGCTTGGATCCCCGGTATGGCTACACCTTC.